Each of the 19 T cell receptor beta chains below was sequenced from the same sample in a study of OX40 agonist ivuxolimab in advanced cancers. The protocol was immunoSEQ multiplex PCR, while the TCRdb copy is restricted to in-frame clones and leaves out a portion. Of under 85,000 clones in the sample, 70% to 90% are singletons; the top ten hold 1.5% to 2%. The material sequenced was CD4+ or CD8+ T cells sorted from blood, taken in a trial of the OX40 agonist ivuxolimab. All receptors derive from an adult with an advanced solid tumor such as melanoma, head and neck, liver or kidney cancer.

This clone has just a few counts. This chain links TRBV7-9 with TRBJ1-2, with D tentatively TRBD1 (6 bases). V was pared by 2 bases and J by 4 bases, with 11 bases between. Germline CDR1 reads SEHNR; CDR2 reads FQNEAQ (reference sequence). The CDR3 covers 14 residues. The CDR3 DNA sequence: TGTGCCAGCAGCTTAACGGACAGACCCTATGGCTACACCTTC. Residues: CASSLTDRPYGYTF.

In its sample, this clone was seen once. The V call is TRBV15, the J call TRBJ1-2, with 7 bases lining up with TRBD1. The CDR3 covers 15 residues. The V gene's germline CDR1 is LNHNV and CDR2 YYDKDF (reference sequence). With 8 bases clipped from V and 3 bases from J, the junction kept 12 bases outside the gene matches. The CDR3 DNA reads as TGTGCCACCGCAGCGCAAGGGGGCGGCGACTATGGCTACACCTTC. Protein product: CATAAQGGGDYGYTF.

V is TRBV6-1 and J is TRBJ1-5; unclear D gene. Germline loops: CDR1 MNHNS, CDR2 SASEGT. This CDR3 region has 15 residues. Trimming removed 6 bases from V and 2 bases from J, with 14 bases in between. This CDR3 reads CASREDRAGNQPQHF. DNA for the CDR3: TGTGCCAGCAGGGAGGACCGAGCGGGCAATCAGCCCCAGCATTTT.

The V and J genes are TRBV2 and TRBJ2-3; the D gene is possibly TRBD2 (5 bases). This CDR3 has 14 residues. Deletions cut 7 bases from V and 0 bases from J, with 11 bases between. In germline, CDR1 is SNHLY, CDR2 FYNNEI. CDR3 bases: TGTGCCAGCATGAGGGCCGCTAGCACAGATACGCAGTATTTT. Its translation: CASMRAASTDTQYF.

This clone was picked up a small number of times. The chain is built from TRBV7-2 and TRBJ1-3, with D unresolved. Germline V lookup: CDR1 SGHTA, CDR2 FQGNSA. There are 16 residues in the CDR3. The V end lost 5 bases, the J end lost 0 bases, and 14 bases lay between the germline ends. This CDR3 reads CASSHIIGPSGNTIYF. In DNA, the CDR3 is TGTGCCAGCAGCCATATTATTGGTCCCTCTGGAAACACCATATATTTT.

The sample holds one count of this clone. The chain carries TRBV5-4 and TRBJ2-5; D not certain. V was shortened by 0 bases and J by 7 bases, with 10 bases between the two germline ends. The CDR3 loop spans 13 amino acids. CDR1 is SGHNT and CDR2 is YYREEE in the germline V gene (reference sequence). The CDR3 loop reads CASSLAGRGTQYF. In DNA, the CDR3 is TGTGCCAGCAGCTTGGCCGGTCGAGGGACCCAGTACTTC.

The chain is built from TRBV28 and TRBJ1-2, with 8 bases identical to TRBD1. Germline CDR1 is MDHEN and CDR2 is SYDVKM. V trimming: 8 bases; J trimming: 3 bases; junction bases outside the gene matches: 5. This CDR3 comprises 13 residues. The CDR3 DNA is TGTGCCAGCGGACAGGGTTTCGACTATGGCTACACCTTC. This encodes CASGQGFDYGYTF.

The chain has TRBV2 and TRBJ1-3; D might be TRBD1 (5 bases). This CDR3 comprises 18 residues. The V gene's germline CDR1 is SNHLY and CDR2 FYNNEI. The V and J ends lost 6 bases and 0 bases respectively, with 21 bases between them. The CDR3 DNA sequence: TGTGCCAGCAGCACCCATCGCAACAGGAAAAACTCTGGAAACACCATATATTTT. As protein: CASSTHRNRKNSGNTIYF.

The chain couples TRBV4-1 to TRBJ2-1; D uncertain. V gave up 0 bases and J gave up 11 bases, with 8 bases separating them. Per germline, CDR1 MGHRA and CDR2 YSYEKL. The CDR3 is 12 residues long. CDR3 in amino acids: CASSQDLRQQFF. In nucleotides, the CDR3 is TGCGCCAGCAGCCAAGATTTGCGGCAGCAGTTCTTC.

CDR3 loop: CASGLTGGSEQFF. Here the CDR3 DNA reads TGTGCCAGCGGGCTCACAGGGGGCAGTGAGCAGTTCTTC. This chain links TRBV6-1 with TRBJ2-1; 9 bases are shared with TRBD1. Trimming cost V 8 bases and J 9 bases; bases outside gene matches: 8. CDR3 size: 13 residues. The germline V gene has CDR1 MNHNS and CDR2 SASEGT.

In its sample, this clone was seen once. The V gene is TRBV7-7, the J gene TRBJ2-7; the match to TRBD1 covers 10 bases. The CDR3 runs to 14 residues. CDR1 SSHAT and CDR2 FNYEAQ come from the germline V gene (reference sequence). V was pared by 4 bases and J by 3 bases, with 3 bases of the junction left unmatched. The DNA of the CDR3 is TGTGCCAGCAGCTCGGGACAGGGGAGCTACGAGCAGTACTTC. This sequence encodes CASSSGQGSYEQYF.

CDR3 coding DNA: TGTGCCAGCAGTGAATATGGACAGGCCCTAACCTACGAGCAGTACTTC. Translated, it gives CASSEYGQALTYEQYF. The genes are TRBV6-1 and TRBJ2-7, with 7 nucleotides matching TRBD1. Germline CDR1 and CDR2: MNHNS and SASEGT. The length of the CDR3 is 16 residues. The J segment lost 2 bases and the V segment lost 2 bases, leaving 9 bases of the junction unmatched.

V and J are TRBV5-6 and TRBJ1-2; 8 bases are shared with TRBD1. The V and J ends lost 6 bases and 1 base, in that order; junction bases with no gene match: 11. Germline assignment: CDR1 SGHDT and CDR2 YYEEEE. The CDR3 sequence is 16 residues long. The CDR3 DNA is TGTGCCAGCATCGAAAGACAGGGGTTCGGTAACTATGGCTACACCTTC. It specifies CASIERQGFGNYGYTF.

The J gene is TRBJ2-1, the V gene TRBV7-2; D is perhaps TRBD1 (5 bases). The germline V gene encodes CDR1 SGHTA and CDR2 FQGNSA. The CDR3 spans 17 residues. Trimming cost V 1 base and J 4 bases, with 17 bases left between them. The CDR3 protein is CASSLGHLGPGYNEQFF. The CDR3 DNA is TGTGCCAGCAGCTTAGGGCACTTGGGGCCTGGGTACAATGAGCAGTTCTTC.

J is TRBJ1-4 and V is TRBV2, with 10 nucleotides matching TRBD1. Trimming at V came to 4 bases and at J to 4 bases, leaving 9 bases not matched to a gene. Per germline, CDR1 SNHLY and CDR2 FYNNEI. CDR3 length: 17 residues. This CDR3 reads CASSAGQGPRGNEKLFF. CDR3 sequence (DNA): TGTGCCAGCAGTGCGGGACAGGGGCCCAGGGGTAATGAAAAACTGTTTTTT.

The genes are TRBV7-2 and TRBJ2-2, with 8 positions matching TRBD1. The J segment lost 2 bases and the V segment lost 4 bases, leaving 6 bases of the junction unmatched. Per the germline V gene, CDR1 is SGHTA and CDR2 is FQGNSA. The CDR3 has 16 amino acids. Here the CDR3 DNA reads TGTGCCAGCAGCTCCGGGACAGGAGTAAACACCGGGGAGCTGTTTTTT. Its protein is CASSSGTGVNTGELFF.

The genes are TRBV5-6 and TRBJ1-2; 9 bases line up with TRBD1. The CDR3 is 15 residues long. Trimming removed 0 bases from V and 8 bases from J; junction bases left unmatched: 8. Germline V gene lookup returns CDR1 SGHDT and CDR2 YYEEEE. The CDR3 region has the DNA TGTGCCAGCAGCTTGGGGACAGGGGTGCGTGGGGGCTACACCTTC. Translation gives CASSLGTGVRGGYTF.

The V and J genes are TRBV9 and TRBJ2-2; D gene unclear. This CDR3 region has 14 residues. Trimming left V 3 bases short and J 3 bases short, with 9 bases between. Germline V gene sequence: CDR1 SGDLS, CDR2 YYNGEE. Here the CDR3 DNA reads TGTGCCAGCAGCGCACGCTACTACACCGGGGAGCTGTTTTTT. Amino acids: CASSARYYTGELFF. Supplemented by reference TRBV9 and TRBJ2-2, the full variable domain reads DSGVTQTPKHLITATGQRVTLRCSPRSGDLSVYWYQQSLDQGLQFLIQYYNGEERAKGNILERFSAQQFPDLHSELNLSSLELGDSALYFCASSARYYTGELFFGEGSRLTVL.

This chain connects TRBV5-1 to TRBJ2-7; D perhaps matches TRBD2 (6 bases). There are 14 residues in the CDR3. Looked up from germline, CDR1 is SGHRS and CDR2 is YFSETQ. V was shortened by 3 bases and J by 5 bases, with 15 bases between the two germline ends. CDR3: CASSSTGDGDEQYF. DNA of the CDR3: TGCGCCAGCAGCTCCACGGGGGACGGGGACGAGCAGTACTTC. Full variable domain (rest looked up from reference TRBV5-1 and TRBJ2-7): KAGVTQTPRYLIKTRGQQVTLSCSPISGHRSVSWYQQTPGQGLQFLFEYFSETQRNKGNFPGRFSGRQFSNSRSEMNVSTLELGDSALYLCASSSTGDGDEQYFGPGTRLTVT.